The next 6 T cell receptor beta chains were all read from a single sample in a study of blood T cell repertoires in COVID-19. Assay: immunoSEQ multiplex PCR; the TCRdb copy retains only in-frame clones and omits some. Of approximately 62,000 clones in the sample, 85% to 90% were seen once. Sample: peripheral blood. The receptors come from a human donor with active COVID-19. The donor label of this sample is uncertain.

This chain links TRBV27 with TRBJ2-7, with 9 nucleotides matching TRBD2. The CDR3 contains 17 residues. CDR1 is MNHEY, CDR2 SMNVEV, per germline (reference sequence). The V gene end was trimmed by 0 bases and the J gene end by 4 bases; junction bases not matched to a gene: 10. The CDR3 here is CASSLSASGIPLYEQYF. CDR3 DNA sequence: TGTGCCAGCAGTTTATCCGCTAGCGGGATTCCACTTTACGAGCAGTACTTC.

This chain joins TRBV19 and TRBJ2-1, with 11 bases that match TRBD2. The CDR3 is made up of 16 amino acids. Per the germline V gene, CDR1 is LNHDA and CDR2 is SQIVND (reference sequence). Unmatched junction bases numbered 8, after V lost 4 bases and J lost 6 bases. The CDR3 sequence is CASSNLLAGGGNEQFF. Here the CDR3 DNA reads TGTGCCAGTAGTAATCTTCTAGCGGGGGGAGGCAATGAGCAGTTCTTC.

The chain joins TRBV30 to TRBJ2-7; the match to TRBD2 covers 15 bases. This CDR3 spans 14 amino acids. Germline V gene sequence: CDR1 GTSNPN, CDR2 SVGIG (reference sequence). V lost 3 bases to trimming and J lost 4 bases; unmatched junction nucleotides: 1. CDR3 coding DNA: TGTGCCTGGAGAGGGACTAGCGGGAGGTACGAGCAGTACTTC. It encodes CAWRGTSGRYEQYF.

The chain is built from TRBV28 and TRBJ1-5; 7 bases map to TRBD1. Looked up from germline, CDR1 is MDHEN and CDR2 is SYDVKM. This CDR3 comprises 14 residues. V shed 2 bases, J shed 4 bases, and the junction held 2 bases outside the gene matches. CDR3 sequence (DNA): TGTGCCAGCAGTTTAGTACAGGGGAATCAGCCCCAGCATTTT. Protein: CASSLVQGNQPQHF.

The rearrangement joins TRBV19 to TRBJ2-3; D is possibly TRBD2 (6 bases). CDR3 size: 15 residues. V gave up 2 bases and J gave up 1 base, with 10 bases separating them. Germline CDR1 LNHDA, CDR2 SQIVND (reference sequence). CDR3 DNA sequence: TGTGCCAGTAGTATACTAGCGCCCGGCACAGATACGCAGTATTTT. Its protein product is CASSILAPGTDTQYF.

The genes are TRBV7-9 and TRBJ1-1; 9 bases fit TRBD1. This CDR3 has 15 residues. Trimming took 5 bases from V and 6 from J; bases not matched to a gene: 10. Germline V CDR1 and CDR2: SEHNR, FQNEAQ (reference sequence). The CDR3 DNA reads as TGTGCCAGCAGCCGGGACAGGGTCCGTCAAGCTGAAGCTTTCTTT. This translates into CASSRDRVRQAEAFF.